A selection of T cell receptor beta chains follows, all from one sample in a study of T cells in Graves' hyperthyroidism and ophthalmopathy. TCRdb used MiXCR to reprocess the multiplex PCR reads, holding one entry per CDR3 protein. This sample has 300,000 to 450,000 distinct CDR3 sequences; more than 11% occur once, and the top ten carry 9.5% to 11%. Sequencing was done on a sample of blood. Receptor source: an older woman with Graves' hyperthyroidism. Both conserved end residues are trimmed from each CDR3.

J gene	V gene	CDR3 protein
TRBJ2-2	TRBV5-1	ASSPRLAGPGELF
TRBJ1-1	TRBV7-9	ASSLALDTEAF
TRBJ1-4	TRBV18	ASSPTTDRVEKLF
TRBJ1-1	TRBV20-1	SATRPRGTEAF
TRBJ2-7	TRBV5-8	ASSQGGSGLSYEQY
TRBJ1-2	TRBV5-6	ASSLVAAYGYT
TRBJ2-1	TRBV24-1	ATRESGVSYNEQF
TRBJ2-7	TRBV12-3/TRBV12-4	ASSPGVAVGQY
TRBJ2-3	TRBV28	ATNGPSTDTQY
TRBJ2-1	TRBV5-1	ASSLYAGDNEQF
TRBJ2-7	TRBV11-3	ASSWTGNEQY
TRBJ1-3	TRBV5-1	ASSLEAGNTIY
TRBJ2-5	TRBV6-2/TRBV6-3	ASSYQGPQETQY
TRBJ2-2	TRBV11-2	ASSLDFGTAGELF
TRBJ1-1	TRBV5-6	ASSFGSQGGAEAF
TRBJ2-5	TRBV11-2	ASSSNLPQETQY
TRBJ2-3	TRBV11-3	ASSSWARGVGTDTQY
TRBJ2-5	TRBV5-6	ASSLGAGTQQETQY
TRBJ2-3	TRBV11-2	ASNPGTARTDTQY
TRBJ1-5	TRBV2	ASRTSFRGQPQH
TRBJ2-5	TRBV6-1	ASSRRKGQVGRETQY
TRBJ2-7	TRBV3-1	ARQDGHEQY
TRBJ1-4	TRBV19	ASSPQGSGNEKLF
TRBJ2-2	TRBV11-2	ASAGRNTGELF
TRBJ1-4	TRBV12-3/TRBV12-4	ASSLQGADEKLF
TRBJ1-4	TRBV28	ASRNRAEKLF
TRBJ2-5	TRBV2	ASRPVTTRETQY
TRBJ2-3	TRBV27	ASSFPSLAGGPGDTQY
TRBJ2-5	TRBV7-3	ASSFTGEETQY
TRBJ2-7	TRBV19	ASSPRTSGRAFYEQY
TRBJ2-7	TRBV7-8	ASSIRQHSYEQY
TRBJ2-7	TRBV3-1	ASSQVAVAGTYEQY
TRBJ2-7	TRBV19	ASSIGRTTSAYEQY
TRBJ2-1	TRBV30	AWSVRDGSEQF
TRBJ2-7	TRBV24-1	ATADRGTSYEQY
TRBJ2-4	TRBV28	ASTWGPGNIQY
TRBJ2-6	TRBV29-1	SVEDRSGGRRSGANVLT
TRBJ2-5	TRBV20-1	SATGEETQY
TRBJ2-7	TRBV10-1	ASSEAVAGIYEQY
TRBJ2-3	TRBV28	ASSLLPGLGQTDTQY
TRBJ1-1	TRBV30	AWSITGEAF
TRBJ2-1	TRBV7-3	ASSPASGRLNEQF
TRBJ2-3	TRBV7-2	ASSSVGATDTQY
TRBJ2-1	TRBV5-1	ASGGLAGGPNEQF
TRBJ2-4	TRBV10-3	AISEGAGVAKNIQY
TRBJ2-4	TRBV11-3	ASSLGPVSGAGNIQY
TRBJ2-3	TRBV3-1	ASSLTSRLAGGADTQY
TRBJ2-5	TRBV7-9	ASSLIEGRGQETQY
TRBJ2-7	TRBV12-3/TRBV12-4	ASRGRDEQY
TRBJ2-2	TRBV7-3	ASSPGGANTGELF
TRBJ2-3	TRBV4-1	ASSQDRASGRSDTQY
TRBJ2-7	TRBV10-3	AISPGQGAYEQY
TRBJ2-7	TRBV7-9	ASSSLAGSSYEQY
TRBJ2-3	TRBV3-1	AVGRPIPWFDTQY
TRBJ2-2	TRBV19	ASTPRRTGELF